These T cell receptor beta chains were read from a single sample in a study of spatial heterogeneity in lung cancer. TCRdb reanalysed the 5' RACE reads using MiXCR and keeps one entry per CDR3 protein. The data hold about 2,300 distinct CDR3 sequences, with 20% to 25% observed a single time. This material consisted of lung tumor tissue, taken at surgery. The receptors come from a male donor with early-stage non-small cell lung cancer. Both conserved end residues are part of each CDR3. D genes are given only for firm matches. Rows give clone size only sometimes, using once, few, many, or a class for an expanded clone.

clone_size	v_call	d_call	j_call	cdr3_nt	cdr3_aa
many	TRBV7-8	TRBD2	TRBJ2-3	TGTGCCAGCAGCCAAGGGACTAGCGGGAATACAGATACGCAGTATTTT	CASSQGTSGNTDTQYF
.	TRBV28	TRBD2	TRBJ2-1	TGTGCCACCCAACTAGCGGGGGGGATCGATCTGTTCTTC	CATQLAGGIDLFF
.	TRBV7-6	.	TRBJ1-2	TGTGCCAGCAGCTTAGGCGGATTCGGGATCAACTATGGCTACACCTTC	CASSLGGFGINYGYTF
many	TRBV7-9	TRBD2	TRBJ2-1	TGTGCCAGCAGCTTAGATTTAGCGGGGGGGCCGAACTACAATGAGCAGTTCTTC	CASSLDLAGGPNYNEQFF
many	TRBV6-5	.	TRBJ2-5	TGTGCCAGCAGTTACTCGATACGAGGCCAAGAGACCCAGTACTTC	CASSYSIRGQETQYF
few	TRBV6-5	TRBD1	TRBJ2-7	TGTGCCAGCAGTTCCGGGACAGATTTCTACGAGCAGTACTTC	CASSSGTDFYEQYF
few	TRBV20-1	TRBD1	TRBJ1-1	TGCAGTGTTAAGGGGGCGCCCCATTGGAGGACTGAAGCTTTCTTT	CSVKGAPHWRTEAFF
large	TRBV9	.	TRBJ2-2	TGTGCCAGCAGCGCGGGGGCTACCACCGGGGAGCTGTTTTTT	CASSAGATTGELFF
once	TRBV30	.	TRBJ1-4	TGTGCCTGGATGATAGGCGATAATGAAAAACTGTTTTTT	CAWMIGDNEKLFF
few	TRBV29-1	TRBD1	TRBJ2-3	TGCAGCGTTACGACGACAGGGGTCGGAGATACGCAGTATTTT	CSVTTTGVGDTQYF
.	TRBV7-2	TRBD1	TRBJ1-4	TGTGCCAGCAGCCCGGGGTGGACAGGGGCACCTAATGAAAAACTGTTTTTT	CASSPGWTGAPNEKLFF
.	TRBV20-1	TRBD1	TRBJ1-2	TGCAGTGCTAGTGGACAGGGAGGCTATGGCTACACCTTC	CSASGQGGYGYTF
few	TRBV3-1	TRBD1	TRBJ1-6	TGTGCCAGCAGCCAGGACAGGGGATTCAATTCACCCCTCCACTTT	CASSQDRGFNSPLHF
.	TRBV18	TRBD1	TRBJ1-5	TGTGCCAGCTCAACGACAGGGGGTAGGAATCAGCCCCAGCATTTT	CASSTTGGRNQPQHF
.	TRBV2	TRBD1	TRBJ2-5	TGTGCCAGCAGAGAGGCGACAGGGAAGGGGGAGACCCAGTACTTC	CASREATGKGETQYF
.	TRBV20-1	.	TRBJ2-1	TGCAGTGCTAGAGGAATACGTGAGCAGTTCTTC	CSARGIREQFF
many	TRBV9	TRBD1	TRBJ2-3	TGTGCCAGCAGCCCATCAGTGACAGGGGGCTTGGATACGCAGTATTTT	CASSPSVTGGLDTQYF
many	TRBV28	.	TRBJ1-1	TGTGCCAGCAGCCCTTCCGGGCCGAACACTGAAGCTTTCTTT	CASSPSGPNTEAFF
.	TRBV12-3/TRBV12-4	TRBD1	TRBJ2-3	TGTGCCAGCAGACATGGACAGGGGGCGGATACGCAGTATTTT	CASRHGQGADTQYF
few	TRBV9	.	TRBJ2-5	TGTGCCAGCAGCGCAAGCGGGACCCAGTACTTC	CASSASGTQYF
.	TRBV5-1	.	TRBJ1-6	TGCGCCAGCAGCTTGGTAGGGGGGGACAATTCACCCCTCCACTTT	CASSLVGGDNSPLHF
few	TRBV29-1	TRBD2	TRBJ2-3	TGCAGCTCAGGCGGAGCGGGAGGCACAGATACGCAGTATTTT	CSSGGAGGTDTQYF
few	TRBV6-6	.	TRBJ1-4	TGTGCCAGCAGTTCGGATAGGGAAAAACTGTTTTTT	CASSSDREKLFF
medium-sized	TRBV12-3/TRBV12-4	.	TRBJ1-2	TGTGCCAGCAGCGGTCTGACTGGGGGCTATGGCTACACCTTC	CASSGLTGGYGYTF
.	TRBV29-1	.	TRBJ2-3	TGCAGCGTTGATTTGACAGGCGCAGATACGCAGTATTTT	CSVDLTGADTQYF
.	TRBV11-1	TRBD2	TRBJ2-7	TGTGCCAGCAGCCCGCGGACTAGCGGTAGCTCCTACGAGCAGTACTTC	CASSPRTSGSSYEQYF
large	TRBV20-1	TRBD1	TRBJ1-1	TGCAGTGTCACACGGGACAGGAACACTGAAGCTTTCTTT	CSVTRDRNTEAFF
many	TRBV7-9	TRBD1	TRBJ2-1	TGTGCCAGCAGCTTTCCGGACAGGGCCTCCTACAATGAGCAGTTCTTC	CASSFPDRASYNEQFF
.	TRBV12-3/TRBV12-4	.	TRBJ1-1	TGTGCCAGCAGGACAATAGGACGGTTAGAAGCTTTCTTT	CASRTIGRLEAFF
medium-sized	TRBV7-9	.	TRBJ1-2	TGTGCCAGCAGCTTTGCCCTCGCCTATGGCTACACCTTC	CASSFALAYGYTF
.	TRBV6-1	.	TRBJ1-6	TGTGCCAGCATCGAAGGGAGCTCCTATAATTCACCCCTCCACTTT	CASIEGSSYNSPLHF
many	TRBV29-1	TRBD2	TRBJ2-3	TGCAGCGTTGACACGTCGCTAGCGGGGGTTCAGGATACGCAGTATTTT	CSVDTSLAGVQDTQYF
many	TRBV7-9	.	TRBJ1-1	TGTGCCAGCAGCTTATCAGGGTCTACTGAAGCTTTCTTT	CASSLSGSTEAFF
.	TRBV12-3/TRBV12-4	TRBD1	TRBJ1-2	TGTGCCAGCAGTATGACAGGGCCGGGTGGCTACACCTTC	CASSMTGPGGYTF
many	TRBV18	.	TRBJ2-1	TGTGCCAGCTCACCACTTTGGGGCCATGAGCAGTTCTTC	CASSPLWGHEQFF
medium-sized	TRBV9	TRBD1	TRBJ1-2	TGTGCCAGCAGCGCAGACAGGGTTGGAGGCTACACCTTC	CASSADRVGGYTF
.	TRBV28	.	TRBJ2-7	TGTGCCAGCAGTTCCTCCGGGAGAACGACCTACGAGCAGTACTTC	CASSSSGRTTYEQYF
few	TRBV28	.	TRBJ1-1	TGTGCCACGGCATGGGGGGGAAACACTGAAGCTTTCTTT	CATAWGGNTEAFF
.	TRBV6-5	.	TRBJ1-2	TGTGCCAGCAGTCTAACGAAGTCGACTGCCGGGGGCTACACCTTC	CASSLTKSTAGGYTF
medium-sized	TRBV7-9	.	TRBJ1-3	TGTGCCAGCAGCGCAGCGGACGGCTCTTCTGGAAACACCATATATTTT	CASSAADGSSGNTIYF
.	TRBV6-5	.	TRBJ1-6	TGTGCCAGCAGTTACTGGCTGGGGGGGCATTCACCCCTCCACTTT	CASSYWLGGHSPLHF
few	TRBV5-4	.	TRBJ2-2	TGTGCCAGCAGTAGAGCCGGAACTGACGGCACCGGGGAGCTGTTTTTT	CASSRAGTDGTGELFF
medium-sized	TRBV29-1	TRBD2	TRBJ2-7	TGCAGCGTAGTCATAGCGGGAAGATTGGGGGAGCAGTACTTC	CSVVIAGRLGEQYF
.	TRBV28	.	TRBJ2-7	TGTGCCAGCACCGTCTTTAGTGGGGGGAGGAACGAGCAGTACTTC	CASTVFSGGRNEQYF
medium-sized	TRBV3-1	.	TRBJ2-7	TGTGCCAGCAGCCTTGGACTCGACACCTACGAGCAGTACTTC	CASSLGLDTYEQYF
large	TRBV19	.	TRBJ2-1	TGTGCCAGTAGTAGGACTCATCACAGTGAGCAGTTCTTC	CASSRTHHSEQFF
medium-sized	TRBV24-1	TRBD1	TRBJ2-1	TGTGCCACCAGTGATTTGCTACAGGGGGTAAATGAGCAGTTCTTC	CATSDLLQGVNEQFF
.	TRBV7-9	TRBD1	TRBJ1-4	TGTGCCAGCAGCATGACAGGGAGCGAAAAACTGTTTTTT	CASSMTGSEKLFF
many	TRBV2	TRBD1	TRBJ2-3	TGTGCCAGCAGTCTCTGGACAGGGGAGGATACGCAGTATTTT	CASSLWTGEDTQYF